Listed here are 15 T cell receptor beta chains from one sample, sequenced in a study of blood T cell repertoires in COVID-19. Assay used: immunoSEQ multiplex PCR; TCRdb lists only in-frame clones, some missing. The sample yields about 170,000 clones, approximately 84% seen once. The material sequenced was PBMCs or T cells enriched from blood (not recorded which). Receptors were obtained from a human donor with acute COVID-19. The donor label of this sample is uncertain.

On this clone: The sample carries other DNA sequences with the same CDR3. The V and J genes are TRBV11-3 and TRBJ1-1; D not resolved. The CDR3 is 13 residues long. With 0 bases removed from V and 1 base from J, the gap between germline ends came to 3 bases. Germline CDR1 and CDR2: SGHNT and YENEEA. The CDR3 here is CASSLDRNTEAFF. The CDR3 DNA reads TGTGCCAGCAGCTTAGACCGGAACACTGAAGCTTTCTTT.

The chain links TRBV27 to TRBJ2-7, with 8 bases lining up with TRBD1. With 5 bases clipped from V and 2 bases from J, the junction kept 5 bases outside the gene matches. The CDR3 contains 14 residues. Germline CDR1 and CDR2: MNHEY and SMNVEV (reference sequence). CDR3 DNA: TGTGCCAGCAGTCCCATGACAGGGGCCTACGAGCAGTACTTC. It encodes CASSPMTGAYEQYF.

Note on this clone: This specimen includes other DNA sequences encoding the same CDR3. The chain carries TRBV30 and TRBJ1-5; 7 nucleotides align to TRBD1. Unmatched junction bases numbered 1, after V lost 3 bases and J lost 2 bases. The CDR3 loop spans 13 amino acids. CDR1 is GTSNPN, CDR2 SVGIG, per germline (reference sequence). CDR3 in amino acids: CAWSGQGNQPQHF. The CDR3 DNA is TGTGCCTGGAGCGGACAGGGCAATCAGCCCCAGCATTTT.

V usage is TRBV4-2 and J usage is TRBJ2-6, with 12 nucleotides matching TRBD1. Germline-derived CDR1 and CDR2 are LGHNA and YNFKEQ. This CDR3 has 23 amino acids. The ends lost 0 bases at V and 1 base at J; junction bases unmatched: 16. CDR3 region: CASSQERAFKPGQGASGANVLTF. As DNA, the CDR3 is TGTGCCAGCAGCCAAGAGAGGGCATTTAAACCGGGACAGGGGGCGTCTGGGGCCAACGTCCTGACTTTC.

This clone was counted only a few times. The rearrangement joins TRBV29-1 to TRBJ2-7, with a tentative D call TRBD2 (5 bases). The CDR3 extends over 12 amino acids. V was clipped by 1 base and J by 4 bases, with 8 bases between them. Germline CDR1 reads SQVTM; CDR2 reads ANQGSEA. CDR3 nucleotides: TGCAGCGTTGAAGGATCGGGGTACGAGCAGTACTTC. Translation gives CSVEGSGYEQYF.

V usage is TRBV6-1 and J usage is TRBJ1-2; possible D gene TRBD1, 6 bases. The CDR3 has 16 amino acids. The V gene lost 1 base and the J gene lost 6 bases, with 18 bases spanning the gap. Germline loops: CDR1 MNHNS, CDR2 SASEGT. CDR3 loop: CASSEDVQGRYNGYTF. The CDR3 nucleotides read TGTGCCAGCAGTGAAGACGTACAGGGAAGGTATAATGGCTACACCTTC.

The chain couples TRBV18 to TRBJ2-7, with 7 nucleotides matching TRBD2. The ends lost 3 bases at V and 4 bases at J; junction bases unmatched: 6. Germline CDR1 and CDR2: KGHSH and LQKENI. This CDR3 has 14 residues. This CDR3 reads CASSPGREVYEQYF. CDR3 coding DNA: TGTGCCAGCTCACCCGGACGGGAGGTTTACGAGCAGTACTTC.

The rearrangement links TRBV19 to TRBJ2-5, with D maybe TRBD1 (6 bases). This CDR3 has 14 residues. The V end lost 8 bases, the J end lost 5 bases, and 18 bases lay between the germline ends. In germline, CDR1 is LNHDA, CDR2 SQIVND (reference sequence). The CDR3 protein is CASGTGSRMETQYF. The CDR3 DNA is TGTGCCAGTGGAACAGGGTCAAGGATGGAGACCCAGTACTTC.

This clone was seen just once. V is TRBV18 and J is TRBJ2-7, with a tentative D call TRBD2 (6 bases). V dropped 3 bases and J dropped 3 bases, with 15 bases sitting between them. The CDR3 has 15 residues. Germline V gene data show CDR1 as KGHSH and CDR2 as LQKENI. The CDR3 DNA reads as TGTGCCAGCTCACCTCGGGACGGGAGAGTCTACGAGCAGTACTTC. It is translated as CASSPRDGRVYEQYF. Together with reference TRBV18 and TRBJ2-7, the CDR3 gives the full variable domain: NAGVMQNPRHLVRRRGQEARLRCSPMKGHSHVYWYRQLPEEGLKFMVYLQKENIIDESGMPKERFSAEFPKEGPSILRIQQVVRGDSAAYFCASSPRDGRVYEQYFGPGTRLTVT.

The CDR3 protein is CASSQGLARGIAEAFF. For the CDR3, the DNA is TGCGCCAGCAGCCAAGGGCTCGCCAGGGGGATCGCTGAAGCTTTCTTT. The chain links TRBV4-1 to TRBJ1-1, with 7 nucleotides matching TRBD1. CDR1 and CDR2 (germline): MGHRA, YSYEKL. V shed 1 base, J shed 6 bases, and the junction held 11 bases outside the gene matches. This CDR3 comprises 16 residues.

The chain couples TRBV6-5 to TRBJ1-5; a possible D gene is TRBD1 (6 bases). Trimming left V 6 bases short and J 4 bases short, with 13 bases between. This CDR3 has 14 residues. Germline CDR1 reads MNHEY; CDR2 reads SVGAGI. The CDR3 DNA follows: TGTGCCAGCAGCCGACAGGACAGAAATCAGCCCCAGCATTTT. It is translated as CASSRQDRNQPQHF.

The J gene is TRBJ2-7, the V gene TRBV5-8, with 7 positions matching TRBD2. The V gene end was trimmed by 3 bases and the J gene end by 4 bases; junction bases not matched to a gene: 10. The CDR3 covers 15 residues. The V gene's germline CDR1 is SGHTS and CDR2 YDEGEE. CDR3 sequence: CASSSGLESWYEQYF. CDR3 coding DNA: TGTGCCAGCAGCTCCGGACTAGAAAGTTGGTACGAGCAGTACTTC.

The gene calls are TRBV15 and TRBJ1-2, with 7 bases fitting TRBD1. Germline-derived CDR1 and CDR2 are LNHNV and YYDKDF (reference sequence). The CDR3 runs 15 residues. V was pared by 3 bases and J by 4 bases, with 8 bases of the junction left unmatched. The CDR3: CATSRRRTGRYGYTF. Here the CDR3 DNA reads TGTGCCACCAGCAGGAGACGGACAGGCCGCTATGGCTACACCTTC.

This rearrangement joins TRBV30 to TRBJ2-7; possible D gene TRBD2, 6 bases. The V gene lost 0 bases and the J gene lost 3 bases, with 15 bases spanning the gap. This CDR3 is built from 15 residues. Germline V lookup: CDR1 GTSNPN, CDR2 SVGIG (reference sequence). The CDR3 loop reads CAWSVGTSSDYEQYF. CDR3 in DNA: TGTGCCTGGAGTGTCGGGACTTCGAGTGACTACGAGCAGTACTTC.

The chain has TRBV10-3 and TRBJ1-2, with D perhaps TRBD1 (5 bases). The CDR3 has 15 amino acids. The V end lost 0 bases, the J end lost 3 bases, and 11 bases lay between the germline ends. Germline CDR1 and CDR2: ENHRY and SYGVKD. For the CDR3, the DNA is TGTGCCATCAGTGAGTCGGTCGGCAGGGACTATGGCTACACCTTC. The encoded protein is CAISESVGRDYGYTF.